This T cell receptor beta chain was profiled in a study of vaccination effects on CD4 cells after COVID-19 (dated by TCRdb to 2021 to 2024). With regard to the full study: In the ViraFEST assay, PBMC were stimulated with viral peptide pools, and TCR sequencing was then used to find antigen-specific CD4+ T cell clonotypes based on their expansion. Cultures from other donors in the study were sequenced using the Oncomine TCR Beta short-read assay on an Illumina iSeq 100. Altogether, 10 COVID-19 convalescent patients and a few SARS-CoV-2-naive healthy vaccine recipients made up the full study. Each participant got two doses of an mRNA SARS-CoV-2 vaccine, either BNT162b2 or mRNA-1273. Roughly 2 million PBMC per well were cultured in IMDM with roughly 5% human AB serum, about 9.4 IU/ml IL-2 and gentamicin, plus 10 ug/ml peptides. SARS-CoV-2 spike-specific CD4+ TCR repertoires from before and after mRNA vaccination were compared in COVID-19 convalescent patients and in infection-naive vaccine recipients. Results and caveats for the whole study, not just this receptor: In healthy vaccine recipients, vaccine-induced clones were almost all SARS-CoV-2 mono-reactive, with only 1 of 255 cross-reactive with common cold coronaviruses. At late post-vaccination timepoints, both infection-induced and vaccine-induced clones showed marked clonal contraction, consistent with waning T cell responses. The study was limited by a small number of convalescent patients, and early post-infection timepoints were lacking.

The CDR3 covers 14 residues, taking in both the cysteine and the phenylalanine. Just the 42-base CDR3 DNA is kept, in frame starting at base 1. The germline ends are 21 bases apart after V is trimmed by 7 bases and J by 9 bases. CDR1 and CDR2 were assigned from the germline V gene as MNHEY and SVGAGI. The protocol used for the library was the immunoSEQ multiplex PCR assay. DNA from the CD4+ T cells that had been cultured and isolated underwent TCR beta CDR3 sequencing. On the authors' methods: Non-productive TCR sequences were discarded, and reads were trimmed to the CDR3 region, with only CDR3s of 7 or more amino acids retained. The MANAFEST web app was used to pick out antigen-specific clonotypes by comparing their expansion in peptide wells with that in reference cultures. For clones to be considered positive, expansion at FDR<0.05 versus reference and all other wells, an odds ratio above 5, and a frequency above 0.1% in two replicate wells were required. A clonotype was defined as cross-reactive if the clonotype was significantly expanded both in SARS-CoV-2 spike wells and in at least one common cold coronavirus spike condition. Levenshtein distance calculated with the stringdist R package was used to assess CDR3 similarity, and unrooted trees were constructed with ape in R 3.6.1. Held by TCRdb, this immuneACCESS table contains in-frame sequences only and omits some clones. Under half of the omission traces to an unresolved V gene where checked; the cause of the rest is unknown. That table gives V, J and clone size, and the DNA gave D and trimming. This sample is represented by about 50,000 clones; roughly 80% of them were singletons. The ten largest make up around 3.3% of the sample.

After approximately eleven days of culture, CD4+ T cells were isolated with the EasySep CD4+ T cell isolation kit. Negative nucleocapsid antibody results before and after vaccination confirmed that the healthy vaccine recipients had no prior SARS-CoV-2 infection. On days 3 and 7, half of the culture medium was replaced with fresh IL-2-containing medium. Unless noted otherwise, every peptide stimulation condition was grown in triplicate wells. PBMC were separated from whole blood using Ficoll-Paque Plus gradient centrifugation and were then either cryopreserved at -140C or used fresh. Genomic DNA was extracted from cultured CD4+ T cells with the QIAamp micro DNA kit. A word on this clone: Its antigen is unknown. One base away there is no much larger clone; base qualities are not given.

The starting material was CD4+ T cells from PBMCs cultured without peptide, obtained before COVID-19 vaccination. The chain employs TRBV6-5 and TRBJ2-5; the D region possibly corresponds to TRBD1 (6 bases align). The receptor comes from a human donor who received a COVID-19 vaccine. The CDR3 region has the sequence CASNRDITAPAQYF. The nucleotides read TGTGCCAGCAATCGGGACATCACTGCGCCGGCCCAGTACTTC.